The 7 T cell receptor beta chains below come from one sample, sequenced in a study of untreated major depressive disorder. TCRdb's table, derived via immunoSEQ multiplex PCR, lists solely in-frame clones and lacks some. There are approximately 20,000 clones in the sample; 70% to 90% occur only once, and approximately 0.82% lies in the top ten. The sequenced sample consisted of CD4+ T cells from PBMCs. The receptors stem from a woman in her twenties or thirties in good health.

The chain is built from TRBV12-5 and TRBJ2-5; D uncertain. Per germline, CDR1 LGHNT and CDR2 FRNRAP. V shed 6 bases and J shed 3 bases, with 8 bases lying between them. The CDR3 totals 12 residues. The CDR3 DNA sequence: TGTGCTAGTGGAGGCGGAGAAGAGACCCAGTACTTC. Translated: CASGGGEETQYF.

V usage is TRBV14 and J usage is TRBJ2-1; D not certain. CDR3 length: 15 amino acids. V lost 4 bases and J lost 3, with 13 bases in between. Germline loops: CDR1 SGHDN, CDR2 FVKESK. CDR3 bases: TGTGCCAGCAGCCCGTCCAGAGGAATCTACAATGAGCAGTTCTTC. Its translation is CASSPSRGIYNEQFF.

This chain connects TRBV9 to TRBJ2-2; the D call may be TRBD1 or TRBD2 (5 bases each). CDR1 and CDR2 from the germline V gene are SGDLS and YYNGEE. This CDR3 comprises 14 residues. Trimming stripped 0 bases from V and 3 bases from J, with 6 bases between. CDR3 residues: CASSVEGHTGELFF. In nucleotides, the CDR3 is TGTGCCAGCAGCGTAGAGGGACACACCGGGGAGCTGTTTTTT.

The CDR3 is CASSSSSGTSGRSREQFF. CDR3 DNA sequence: TGTGCCAGCAGTTCATCGAGCGGGACTAGCGGGAGAAGTCGTGAGCAGTTCTTC. This sequence joins TRBV27 and TRBJ2-1; 14 nucleotides line up with TRBD2. Trimming took 4 bases from V and 9 from J; bases not matched to a gene: 14. This CDR3 region has 18 residues. Per germline, CDR1 MNHEY and CDR2 SMNVEV (reference sequence).

This sequence joins TRBV12-5 and TRBJ2-1; 13 nucleotides match TRBD2. The CDR3 runs to 21 residues. With 2 bases clipped from V and 0 bases from J, the junction kept 13 bases outside the gene matches. Looked up from germline, CDR1 is LGHNT and CDR2 is FRNRAP. The CDR3 DNA reads as TGTGCTAGTGGTTTGTCAACCCGGGGACTAGCGGGACTAAGCTCCTACAATGAGCAGTTCTTC. Its translation: CASGLSTRGLAGLSSYNEQFF.

In its sample, this clone was seen once. The chain combines TRBV6-1 with TRBJ2-1; 10 bases align to TRBD1. Losses at the gene ends were 9 bases for V and 9 bases for J; bases not matched to a gene: 8. Germline values: CDR1 MNHNS, CDR2 SASEGT. The CDR3 runs to 13 residues. CDR3 sequence reads: CASRTGGSSEQFF. The CDR3 DNA sequence: TGTGCCAGTCGGACAGGGGGTTCCAGTGAGCAGTTCTTC.

The chain couples TRBV7-9 to TRBJ1-3, with TRBD1 identical over 7 bases. CDR1 is SEHNR, CDR2 FQNEAQ, per germline (reference sequence). V lost 5 bases to trimming and J lost 0 bases; unmatched junction nucleotides: 10. The CDR3 has 17 residues. CDR3 sequence (DNA): TGTGCCAGCAGCCCGAGTCAGGGGGTCGTCTCTGGAAACACCATATATTTT. Translation gives CASSPSQGVVSGNTIYF.